Below are 14 T cell receptor beta chains sequenced from a single sample in a study of T cell changes during pregnancy in multiple sclerosis. Data came from immunoSEQ multiplex PCR; TCRdb stores just in-frame clones and leaves some out. The sample contains tens of thousands of clones, about nine tenths of which appear only once. The sample here was CD4+ T cells from peripheral blood mononuclear cells, taken in the first trimester of pregnancy. Receptors were obtained from a female donor with multiple sclerosis, enrolled in a pregnancy study.

The V gene is TRBV10-2, the J gene TRBJ2-5; TRBD2 matches at 9 bases. The germline CDR1 and CDR2 sequences are WSHSY and SAAADI. The CDR3 totals 16 residues. The V segment lost 0 bases and the J segment 2 bases; nucleotides outside the gene matches: 4. The CDR3 sequence: CASSESWAGGQETQYF. For the CDR3, the DNA is TGCGCCAGCAGTGAGTCGTGGGCGGGAGGGCAAGAGACCCAGTACTTC.

The J gene is TRBJ2-5, the V gene TRBV5-1, with 9 bases that match TRBD2. J was trimmed by 4 bases and V by 5 bases; bases with no gene match: 24. From germline, CDR1 is SGHRS and CDR2 YFSETQ. This CDR3 is 20 amino acids long. CDR3 loop: CASSPSPSGGGGGRGETQYF. The CDR3 bases are TGCGCCAGCAGTCCTAGCCCCTCAGGAGGAGGTGGCGGGAGGGGAGAGACCCAGTACTTC.

The rearrangement joins TRBV11-3 to TRBJ2-2, with 9 nucleotides matching TRBD2. The CDR3 loop spans 14 amino acids. Germline CDR1 is SGHNT and CDR2 is YENEEA. With V trimmed by 7 bases and J by 5 bases, 5 bases remained unmatched. CDR3 coding DNA: TGTGCCAGCAAGGCGGGAGGGCGGACCGGGGAGCTGTTTTTT. As protein: CASKAGGRTGELFF. The variable domain in full, with the rest retrieved from reference TRBV11-3 and TRBJ2-2, is EAGVVQSPRYKIIEKKQPVAFWCNPISGHNTLYWYLQNLGQGPELLIRYENEEAVDDSQLPKDRFSAERLKGVDSTLKIQPAELGDSAVYLCASKAGGRTGELFFGEGSRLTVL.

The rearrangement links TRBV11-1 to TRBJ1-2; 7 bases align to TRBD1. Per the germline V gene, CDR1 is SGHAT and CDR2 is FQDESV (reference sequence). V gave up 3 bases and J gave up 5 bases; unmatched junction bases: 3. This CDR3 has 13 residues. CDR3 sequence: CASSFRGNYGYTF. For the CDR3, the DNA is TGTGCCAGCAGCTTCAGGGGGAATTATGGCTACACCTTC.

The CDR3 nucleotides are TGCAGCGTCTTGAGTACAGGGCGAGCTTTCTTT. This sequence encodes CSVLSTGRAFF. The V call is TRBV29-1, the J call TRBJ1-1; D possibly corresponds to TRBD1 (6 bases). V lost 6 bases and J lost 10, with 15 bases in between. Germline CDR1 and CDR2: SQVTM and ANQGSEA. There are 11 residues in the CDR3.

This clone was counted only a few times. The chain joins TRBV15 to TRBJ2-5; TRBD2 might be the D (6 bases). Per the germline V gene, CDR1 is LNHNV and CDR2 is YYDKDF (reference sequence). The CDR3 totals 13 residues. Trimming removed 0 bases from V and 5 bases from J, with 7 bases in between. CDR3 in amino acids: CATSRDRGETQYF. DNA for the CDR3: TGTGCCACCAGCAGAGATCGGGGGGAGACCCAGTACTTC.

V is TRBV12-5 and J is TRBJ2-5, with 8 bases lining up with TRBD1. V lost 2 bases, J lost 1 base, and 12 bases stayed unmatched. The CDR3 is made up of 18 amino acids. CDR1 and CDR2 (germline): LGHNT, FRNRAP. DNA of the CDR3: TGTGCTAGTGGTTTGTCGACCGGGACAGGAAAATTCCAAGAGACCCAGTACTTC. The encoded protein is CASGLSTGTGKFQETQYF.

The CDR3 region is CASSPQQGYDEQYF. The CDR3, as DNA: TGTGCCAGCTCACCACAACAGGGGTACGACGAGCAGTACTTC. The chain links TRBV18 to TRBJ2-7, with TRBD1 identical over 7 bases. The germline V gene has CDR1 KGHSH and CDR2 LQKENI. V dropped 1 base and J dropped 5; count of bases not matched to a gene: 5. The CDR3 extends over 14 amino acids.

The DNA for the CDR3 is TGTGCTAGTGGTTCCATAAGCGGAACCTACAATGAGCAGTTCTTC. This sequence encodes CASGSISGTYNEQFF. The gene calls are TRBV12-5 and TRBJ2-1; perhaps TRBD2 as D (5 bases). This CDR3 has 15 residues. V gave up 4 bases and J gave up 2 bases, with 12 bases separating them. Per germline, CDR1 LGHNT and CDR2 FRNRAP.

The rearrangement joins TRBV9 to TRBJ2-1; 9 bases align to TRBD1. The germline CDR1 and CDR2 sequences are SGDLS and YYNGEE. The length of the CDR3 is 18 residues. V gave up 3 bases and J gave up 2 bases; unmatched junction bases: 12. This CDR3 is CASSGIRQGVFTYNEQFF. The CDR3 nucleotides read TGTGCCAGCAGCGGCATCAGACAGGGGGTATTTACCTACAATGAGCAGTTCTTC.

The chain is built from TRBV5-1 and TRBJ2-7; 8 bases are shared with TRBD1. V lost 3 bases, J lost 2 bases, and 16 bases stayed unmatched. Germline V lookup: CDR1 SGHRS, CDR2 YFSETQ. The CDR3 runs 18 residues. The CDR3 loop is CASSSGTGGAGVTYEQYF. CDR3 nucleotide sequence: TGCGCCAGCAGCTCGGGGACAGGTGGTGCAGGGGTTACCTACGAGCAGTACTTC. The full variable domain, with the rest looked up from reference TRBV5-1 and TRBJ2-7, is KAGVTQTPRYLIKTRGQQVTLSCSPISGHRSVSWYQQTPGQGLQFLFEYFSETQRNKGNFPGRFSGRQFSNSRSEMNVSTLELGDSALYLCASSSGTGGAGVTYEQYFGPGTRLTVT.

The chain is built from TRBV7-2 and TRBJ2-7; 12 positions agree with TRBD2. The V segment lost 1 base and the J segment 7 bases; nucleotides outside the gene matches: 17. Per germline, CDR1 SGHTA and CDR2 FQGNSA. This CDR3 has 19 residues. The CDR3 spells CASSLGGSGLAGWAGEQYF. CDR3 nucleotides: TGTGCCAGCAGCTTAGGGGGGTCCGGACTAGCGGGATGGGCGGGAGAGCAGTACTTC.

V gene TRBV15 combines with J gene TRBJ2-3, with unresolved D. The CDR3 sequence is 15 residues long. Germline CDR1 is LNHNV and CDR2 is YYDKDF (reference sequence). Trimming shortened V by 1 base and J by 0 bases, and 8 bases separated the two germline ends. The CDR3 region has the DNA TGTGCCACCAGCAGAGGTACAGCTAGCACAGATACGCAGTATTTT. This encodes CATSRGTASTDTQYF.

This chain joins TRBV28 and TRBJ2-5, with 7 positions matching TRBD2. V lost 3 bases to trimming and J lost 3 bases; unmatched junction nucleotides: 10. CDR1 and CDR2 (germline): MDHEN, SYDVKM. This CDR3 comprises 16 residues. The CDR3 DNA reads as TGTGCCAGCAGTTTTGACCCTCGGGGGGATGAAGAGACCCAGTACTTC. Its translation is CASSFDPRGDEETQYF.